This T cell receptor beta chain was profiled in a study of shared T cell receptors in the human thymus. V lost 5 bases to trimming and J lost 1 base; unmatched junction nucleotides: 9. Germline V gene data show CDR1 as SGHRS and CDR2 as YFSETQ. CDR3 size: 16 residues. Profiling relied on immunoSEQ multiplex PCR, and the TCRdb table lists in-frame clones only, not all of them. The table shows 500,000 to 550,000 clones, with around 78% occurring only once. This clone was seen only once. The sample was also linked to a second study, of human thymus T cells.

The sequenced material came from thymocytes. The chain employs TRBV5-1 and TRBJ2-1, with 7 bases aligning to TRBD2. The receptor was isolated from a boy under three years old with a congenital heart defect. The CDR3, as DNA: TGCGCCAGCAGTGAATGGCGGGGGTGGTCCTACAATGAGCAGTTCTTC. This translates into CASSEWRGWSYNEQFF.